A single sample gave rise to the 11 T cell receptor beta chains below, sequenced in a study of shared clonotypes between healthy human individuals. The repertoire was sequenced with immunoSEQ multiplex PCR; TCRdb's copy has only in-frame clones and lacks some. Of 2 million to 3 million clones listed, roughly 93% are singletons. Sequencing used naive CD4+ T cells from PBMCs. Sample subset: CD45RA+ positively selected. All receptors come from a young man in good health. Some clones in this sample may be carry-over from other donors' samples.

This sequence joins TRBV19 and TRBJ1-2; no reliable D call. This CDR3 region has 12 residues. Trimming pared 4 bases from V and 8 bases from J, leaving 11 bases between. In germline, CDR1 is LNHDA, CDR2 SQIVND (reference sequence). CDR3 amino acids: CASSNPPTGYTF. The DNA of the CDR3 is TGTGCCAGTAGTAACCCCCCGACCGGCTACACCTTC.

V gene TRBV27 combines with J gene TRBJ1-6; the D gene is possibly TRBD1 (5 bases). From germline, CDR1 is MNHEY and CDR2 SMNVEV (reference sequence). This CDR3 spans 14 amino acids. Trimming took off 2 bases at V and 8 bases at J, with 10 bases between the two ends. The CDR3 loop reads CASSLRPGYSPLHF. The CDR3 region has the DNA TGTGCCAGCAGTTTAAGGCCAGGGTATTCACCCCTCCACTTT.

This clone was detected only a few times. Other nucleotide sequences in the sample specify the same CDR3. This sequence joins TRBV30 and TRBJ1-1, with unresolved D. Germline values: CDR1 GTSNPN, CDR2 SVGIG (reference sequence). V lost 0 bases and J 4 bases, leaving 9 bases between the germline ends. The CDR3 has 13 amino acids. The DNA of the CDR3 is TGTGCCTGGAGTGTAGGGAGAAGCACTGAAGCTTTCTTT. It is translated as CAWSVGRSTEAFF.

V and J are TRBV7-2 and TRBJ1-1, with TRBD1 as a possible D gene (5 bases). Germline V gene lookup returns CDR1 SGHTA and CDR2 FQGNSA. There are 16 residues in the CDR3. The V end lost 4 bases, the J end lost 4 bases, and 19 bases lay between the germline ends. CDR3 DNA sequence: TGTGCCAGCAGCTCTGGGGGAGGGAAGGGGAGCACTGAAGCTTTCTTT. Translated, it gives CASSSGGGKGSTEAFF.

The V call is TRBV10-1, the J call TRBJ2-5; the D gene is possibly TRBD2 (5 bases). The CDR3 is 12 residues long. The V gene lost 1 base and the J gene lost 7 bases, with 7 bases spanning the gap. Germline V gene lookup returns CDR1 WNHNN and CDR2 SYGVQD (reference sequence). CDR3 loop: CASSEFGGTQYF. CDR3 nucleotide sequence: TGCGCCAGCAGTGAGTTCGGAGGGACCCAGTACTTC.

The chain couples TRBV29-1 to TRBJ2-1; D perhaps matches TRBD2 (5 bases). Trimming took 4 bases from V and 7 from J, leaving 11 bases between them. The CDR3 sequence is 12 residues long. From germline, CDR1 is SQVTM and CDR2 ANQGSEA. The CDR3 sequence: CSVGFDYNEQFF. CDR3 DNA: TGCAGCGTTGGGTTCGACTATAATGAGCAGTTCTTC.

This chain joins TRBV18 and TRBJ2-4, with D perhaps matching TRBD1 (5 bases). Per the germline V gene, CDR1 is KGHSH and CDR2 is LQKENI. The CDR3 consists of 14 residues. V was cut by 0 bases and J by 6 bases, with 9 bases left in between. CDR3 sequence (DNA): TGTGCCAGCTCACCACCGACAGCCTTAAACATTCAGTACTTC. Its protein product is CASSPPTALNIQYF.

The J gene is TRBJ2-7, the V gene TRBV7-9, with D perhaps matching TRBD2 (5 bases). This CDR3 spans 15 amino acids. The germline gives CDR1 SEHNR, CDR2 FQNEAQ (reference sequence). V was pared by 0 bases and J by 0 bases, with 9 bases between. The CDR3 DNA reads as TGTGCCAGCAGCTTAGCGAGGGAGAGCTCCTACGAGCAGTACTTC. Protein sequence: CASSLARESSYEQYF.

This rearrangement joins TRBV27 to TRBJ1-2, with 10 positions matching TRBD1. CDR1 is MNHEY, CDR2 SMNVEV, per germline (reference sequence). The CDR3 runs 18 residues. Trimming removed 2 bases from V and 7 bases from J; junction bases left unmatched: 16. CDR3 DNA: TGTGCCAGCAGTTTAAGTATCCCGACTCGACAGGGGGCGATTGGCTACACCTTC. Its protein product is CASSLSIPTRQGAIGYTF.

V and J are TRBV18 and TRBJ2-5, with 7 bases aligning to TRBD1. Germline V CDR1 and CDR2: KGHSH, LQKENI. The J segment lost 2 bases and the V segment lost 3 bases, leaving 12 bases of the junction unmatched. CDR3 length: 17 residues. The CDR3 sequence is CASSPPQGWRRQETQYF. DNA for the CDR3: TGTGCCAGCTCACCGCCACAGGGGTGGAGGCGGCAAGAGACCCAGTACTTC.

CDR3 residues: CASSVIQDTQYF. The CDR3 DNA follows: TGTGCCAGCAGCGTTATCCAAGATACGCAGTATTTT. J is TRBJ2-3 and V is TRBV9; D is unresolved. CDR3 length equals 12 residues. Germline CDR1 reads SGDLS; CDR2 reads YYNGEE. The V end was cut by 2 bases, the J end by 5 bases, with 6 bases between. Full variable domain (missing parts from reference TRBV9 and TRBJ2-3): DSGVTQTPKHLITATGQRVTLRCSPRSGDLSVYWYQQSLDQGLQFLIQYYNGEERAKGNILERFSAQQFPDLHSELNLSSLELGDSALYFCASSVIQDTQYFGPGTRLTVL.